One and the same sample provided the 3 T cell receptor beta chains below, sequenced in a study of T cell repertoires in cytomegalovirus infection. TCRdb redid the calling of the reads with MiXCR, one entry per CDR3 protein. The sample holds 120,000 to 150,000 distinct CDR3 sequences, about 6% seen once. Sequencing input: PBMCs. The source is a human donor in good health (CMV status not recorded). Some clones in this sample may be carry-over from other donors' samples.

The table lists this clonotype with a count of one. The junction shows a germline mismatch at one end, possibly a read error. The chain is built from TRBV30 and TRBJ2-3; D ambiguous. This CDR3 is 12 amino acids long. Germline V gene lookup returns CDR1 GTSNPN and CDR2 SVGIG (reference sequence). The CDR3 sequence: CAWRPGGDMQYF. For the CDR3, the DNA is TGTGCCTGGAGACCCGGCGGAGATATGCAGTATTTT.

In this sample, this clonotype turned up a few times. This chain links TRBV29-1 with TRBJ2-2; possibly TRBD1 for D (5 bases). The CDR3 consists of 14 residues. Trimming stripped 3 bases from V and 4 bases from J, with 12 bases between. The germline CDR1 and CDR2 sequences are SQVTM and ANQGSEA. This CDR3 reads CSVEGRVSTGELFF. DNA for the CDR3: TGCAGCGTTGAGGGCAGGGTGAGCACCGGGGAGCTGTTTTTT.

This clonotype was detected a few times. The genes are TRBV20-1 and TRBJ1-1; possibly TRBD1 for D (6 bases). Per the germline V gene, CDR1 is DFQATT and CDR2 is SNEGSKA (reference sequence). The CDR3 covers 14 residues. V was pared by 3 bases and J by 7 bases, with 18 bases between. CDR3 in amino acids: CSARARPLTGEAFF. The CDR3 region has the DNA TGCAGTGCTAGGGCCCGCCCTTTGACAGGTGAAGCTTTCTTT.